This note documents a single T cell receptor beta chain sequence. The CDR3 goes on 3 residues after the read ends, and that part is filled in from the germline J gene. Method: immunoSEQ multiplex PCR; TCRdb's copy keeps in-frame clones and lacks some. The clone table shows roughly 20,000 clones, with the ten largest holding 5.2%. CDR1 and CDR2 (germline): SGHTA, FQGNSA. Losses at the gene ends were 7 bases for V and 3 bases for J; bases not matched to a gene: 6. The CDR3 runs to 15 residues. This record belongs to a study of T cells in women clearing cervical HPV infection. V and J are TRBV7-2 and TRBJ2-2; TRBD2 agrees at 9 bases. The origin of this receptor is a woman aged 18 to 75 with a cervical HPV16 infection that either progressed to CIN3+ or cleared (not recorded which). The sequenced material came from blood buffy coat. CDR3 residues: CASTITSGHTGELFF. The sequenced part of the CDR3 DNA is TGTGCCAGCACCATAACTAGCGGGCACACCGGGGAG.